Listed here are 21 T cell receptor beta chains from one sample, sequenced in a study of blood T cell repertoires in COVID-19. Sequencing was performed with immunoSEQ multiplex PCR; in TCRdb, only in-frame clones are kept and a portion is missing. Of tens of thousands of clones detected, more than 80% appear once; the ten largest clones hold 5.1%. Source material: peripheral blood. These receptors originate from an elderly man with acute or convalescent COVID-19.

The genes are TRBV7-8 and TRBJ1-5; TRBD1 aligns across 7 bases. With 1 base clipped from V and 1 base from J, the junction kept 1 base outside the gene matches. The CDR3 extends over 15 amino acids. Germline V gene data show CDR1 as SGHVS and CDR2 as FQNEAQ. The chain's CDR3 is CASSLDRGSNQPQHF. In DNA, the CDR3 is TGTGCCAGCAGCTTAGACAGGGGAAGCAATCAGCCCCAGCATTTT. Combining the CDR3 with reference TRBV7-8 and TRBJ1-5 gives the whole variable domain GAGVSQSPRYKVAKRGQDVALRCDPISGHVSLFWYQQALGQGPEFLTYFQNEAQLDKSGLPSDRFFAERPEGSVSTLKIQRTQQEDSAVYLCASSLDRGSNQPQHFGDGTRLSIL.

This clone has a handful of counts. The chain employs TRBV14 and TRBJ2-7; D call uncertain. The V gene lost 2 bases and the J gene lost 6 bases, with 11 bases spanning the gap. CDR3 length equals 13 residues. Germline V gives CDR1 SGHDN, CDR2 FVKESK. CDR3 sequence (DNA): TGTGCCAGCAGCCAATTTCAGATATCCGAGCAGTACTTC. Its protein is CASSQFQISEQYF. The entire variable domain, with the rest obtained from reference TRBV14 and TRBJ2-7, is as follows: EAGVTQFPSHSVIEKGQTVTLRCDPISGHDNLYWYRRVMGKEIKFLLHFVKESKQDESGMPNNRFLAERTGGTYSTLKVQPAELEDSGVYFCASSQFQISEQYFGPGTRLTVT.

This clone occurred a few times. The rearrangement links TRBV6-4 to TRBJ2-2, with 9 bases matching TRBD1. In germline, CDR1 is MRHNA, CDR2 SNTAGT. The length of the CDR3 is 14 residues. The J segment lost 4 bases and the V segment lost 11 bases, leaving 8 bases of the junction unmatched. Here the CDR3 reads CAGNRGRVTGELFF. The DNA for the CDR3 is TGTGCCGGCAACAGGGGGCGGGTCACCGGGGAGCTGTTTTTT.

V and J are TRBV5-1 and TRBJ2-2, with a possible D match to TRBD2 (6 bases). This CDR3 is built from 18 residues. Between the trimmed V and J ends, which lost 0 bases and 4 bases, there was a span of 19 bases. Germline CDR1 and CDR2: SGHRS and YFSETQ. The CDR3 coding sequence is TGCGCCAGCAGCTTGGCCGGTTGGAGGGACTTCGGCACCGGGGAGCTGTTTTTT. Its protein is CASSLAGWRDFGTGELFF.

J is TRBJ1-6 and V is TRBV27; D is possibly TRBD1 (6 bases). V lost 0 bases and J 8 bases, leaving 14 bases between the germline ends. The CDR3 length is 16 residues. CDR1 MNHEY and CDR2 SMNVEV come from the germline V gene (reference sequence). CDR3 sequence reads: CASSLSRGGRDSPLHF. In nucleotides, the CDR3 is TGTGCCAGCAGTTTATCGAGGGGGGGCAGAGATTCACCCCTCCACTTT.

CDR3 nucleotides: TGTGCCAGCAGTGAAGGGGGACAGGGGTTCTACGAGCAGTACTTC. It yields the protein CASSEGGQGFYEQYF. The chain recombines TRBV6-1 with TRBJ2-7; 10 positions agree with TRBD1. Germline CDR1 MNHNS, CDR2 SASEGT. The CDR3 has 15 amino acids. Trimming took 1 base from V and 3 from J; bases not matched to a gene: 3.

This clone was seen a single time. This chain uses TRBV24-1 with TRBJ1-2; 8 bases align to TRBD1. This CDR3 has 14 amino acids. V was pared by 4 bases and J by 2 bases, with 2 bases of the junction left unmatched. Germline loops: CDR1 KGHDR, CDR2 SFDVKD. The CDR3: CATSERTGNYGYTF. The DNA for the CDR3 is TGTGCCACCAGTGAACGGACAGGGAACTATGGCTACACCTTC.

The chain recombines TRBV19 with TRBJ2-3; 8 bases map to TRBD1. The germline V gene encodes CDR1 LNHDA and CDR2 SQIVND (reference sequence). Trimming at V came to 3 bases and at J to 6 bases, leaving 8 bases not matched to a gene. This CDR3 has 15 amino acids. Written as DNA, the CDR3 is TGTGCCAGTAGTATGGGGGGACAGGTCGGGGATACGCAGTATTTT. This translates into CASSMGGQVGDTQYF.

CDR3 in DNA: TGTGCCAGCAGTGAAGCCTTCGGACAGGGGCACTATGGCTACACCTTC. Its translation: CASSEAFGQGHYGYTF. The chain has TRBV6-1 and TRBJ1-2; 9 bases align to TRBD1. Trimming took 0 bases from V and 3 from J; bases not matched to a gene: 5. The CDR3 spans 16 residues. In germline, CDR1 is MNHNS, CDR2 SASEGT.

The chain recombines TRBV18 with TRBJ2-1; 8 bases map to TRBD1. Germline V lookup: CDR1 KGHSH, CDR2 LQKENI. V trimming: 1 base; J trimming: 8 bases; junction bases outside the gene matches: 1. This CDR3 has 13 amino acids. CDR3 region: CASSPLDRDEQFF. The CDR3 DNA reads TGTGCCAGCTCACCACTGGACAGGGATGAGCAGTTCTTC.

The CDR3 is CASRQDSEQFF. As DNA, the CDR3 is TGTGCCAGCAGGCAGGACAGTGAGCAGTTCTTC. The rearrangement uses TRBV12-3 or TRBV12-4 and TRBJ2-1; D perhaps matches TRBD1 (6 bases). Between the trimmed V and J ends, which lost 6 bases and 9 bases, there was a span of 9 bases. The CDR3 is 11 residues long.

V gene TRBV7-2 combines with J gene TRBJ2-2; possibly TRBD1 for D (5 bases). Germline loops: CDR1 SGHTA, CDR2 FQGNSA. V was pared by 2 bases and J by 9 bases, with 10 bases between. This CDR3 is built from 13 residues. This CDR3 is CASSLTGARELFF. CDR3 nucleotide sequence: TGTGCCAGCAGCTTAACAGGAGCCAGGGAGCTGTTTTTT.

This CDR3 reads CASSGGHVGTQYF. DNA of the CDR3: TGTGCCAGCAGCGGAGGGCACGTCGGGACCCAGTACTTC. The chain is built from TRBV5-5 and TRBJ2-5; the D gene is possibly TRBD2 (6 bases). The V gene lost 4 bases and the J gene lost 7 bases, with 14 bases spanning the gap. The CDR3 consists of 13 residues. Germline assignment: CDR1 SGHKS and CDR2 YYEKEE (reference sequence).

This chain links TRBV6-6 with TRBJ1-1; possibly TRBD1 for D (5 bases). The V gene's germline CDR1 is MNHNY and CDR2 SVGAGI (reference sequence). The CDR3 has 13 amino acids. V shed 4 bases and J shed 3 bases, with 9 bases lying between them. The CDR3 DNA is TGTGCCAGCAGTTCGGGACTGTACACTGAAGCTTTCTTT. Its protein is CASSSGLYTEAFF.

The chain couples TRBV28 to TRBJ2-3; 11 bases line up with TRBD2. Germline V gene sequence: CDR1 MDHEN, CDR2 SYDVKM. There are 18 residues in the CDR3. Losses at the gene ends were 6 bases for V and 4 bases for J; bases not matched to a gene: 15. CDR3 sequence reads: CASRLGMFGTSGPDTQYF. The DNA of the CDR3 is TGTGCCAGCAGGTTAGGGATGTTTGGGACTAGCGGTCCAGATACGCAGTATTTT. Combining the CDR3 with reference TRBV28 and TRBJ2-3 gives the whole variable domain DVKVTQSSRYLVKRTGEKVFLECVQDMDHENMFWYRQDPGLGLRLIYFSYDVKMKEKGDIPEGYSVSREKKERFSLILESASTNQTSMYLCASRLGMFGTSGPDTQYFGPGTRLTVL.

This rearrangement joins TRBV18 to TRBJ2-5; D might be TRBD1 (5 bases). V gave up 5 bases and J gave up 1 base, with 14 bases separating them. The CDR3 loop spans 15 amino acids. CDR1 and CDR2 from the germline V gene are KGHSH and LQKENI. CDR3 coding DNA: TGTGCCAGCTCATTTCAGGGTAGTCTCCAAGAGACCCAGTACTTC. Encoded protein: CASSFQGSLQETQYF.

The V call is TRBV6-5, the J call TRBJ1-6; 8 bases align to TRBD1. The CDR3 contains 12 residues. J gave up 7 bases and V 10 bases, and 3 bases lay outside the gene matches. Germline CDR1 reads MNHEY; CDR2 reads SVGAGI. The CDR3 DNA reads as TGTGCCACAACAGGGGGAAATTCACCCCTCCACTTT. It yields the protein CATTGGNSPLHF.

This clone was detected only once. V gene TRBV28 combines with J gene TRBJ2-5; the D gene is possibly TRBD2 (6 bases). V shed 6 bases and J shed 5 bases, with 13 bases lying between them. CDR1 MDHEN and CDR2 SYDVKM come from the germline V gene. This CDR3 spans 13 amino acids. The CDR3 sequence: CASRRTIGETQYF. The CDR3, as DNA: TGTGCCAGCAGACGGACTATCGGGGAGACCCAGTACTTC.

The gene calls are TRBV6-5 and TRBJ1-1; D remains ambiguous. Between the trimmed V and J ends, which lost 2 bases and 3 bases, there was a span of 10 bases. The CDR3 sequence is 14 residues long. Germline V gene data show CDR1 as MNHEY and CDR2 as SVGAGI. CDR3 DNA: TGTGCCAGCAGTTACGGCTTTCAGGACACTGAAGCTTTCTTT. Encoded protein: CASSYGFQDTEAFF.

As DNA, the CDR3 is TGTGCCACCGCGGGGGGCGGGGATGAGCAGTTCTTC. This gives the protein CATAGGGDEQFF. The genes are TRBV24-1 and TRBJ2-1; 8 bases agree with TRBD2. Germline V gives CDR1 KGHDR, CDR2 SFDVKD. The V gene end was trimmed by 9 bases and the J gene end by 8 bases; junction bases not matched to a gene: 5. The CDR3 length is 12 residues.

The CDR3 protein is CASSFRQATGELFF. The CDR3 region has the DNA TGTGCCAGCAGCTTCCGACAGGCCACCGGGGAGCTGTTTTTT. The chain couples TRBV7-2 to TRBJ2-2, with a weak D call TRBD1 (6 bases). V was pared by 3 bases and J by 4 bases, with 9 bases between. The CDR3 is made up of 14 amino acids. Germline CDR1 is SGHTA and CDR2 is FQGNSA.